This T cell receptor (beta chain) was documented in a study of blood T cells in healthy people across ages. Next came a second PCR, run for about 7 to 12 cycles, which used a sample-barcoded 5' primer along with a J-beta primer mix. CDR3-containing paired-end reads numbering at least 2.5 million came from each sample. TCRdb recomputed calls from the 5' RACE reads with MiXCR, one row per CDR3 protein. The sample lists hundreds of thousands of distinct CDR3 sequences, around 21% occurring once. Study-level points and caveats: Relative to aged donors, long-lived donors carried more naive CD4+ cells and displayed higher diversity.

Comment on this clonotype: The antigen is not known.

Sequences were obtained from blood. The sequence derives from a man between 65 and 79 years old in good health.

Written as DNA, the CDR3 is TGTGCCAGCAGTTACCTTGGGACCCCTCCTGACAATGAGCAGTTCTTC. Translated, it gives CASSYLGTPPDNEQFF. The rearrangement uses TRBV7-8 and TRBJ2-1; D may correspond to TRBD1 or TRBD2 (5 bases each). Germline lookup yields CDR1 SGHVS and CDR2 FQNEAQ. The CDR3 length is 16 residues. V lost 6 bases and J lost 5, with 20 bases in between.